This T cell receptor (beta chain) was documented in a study of blood T cell repertoires in COVID-19. Study background: Spain, Italy and the United States supplied samples that represented acute and convalescent COVID-19. PBMCs, B-cell-depleted T cells, or T cells were the source of the cDNA or gDNA that made up the material.

All enrollees were roughly 18 to 89 years old and from approximately 25 US areas. Assignment of participants to cohorts was predicated upon participant-reported clinical history. The CDR3 contains 16 residues. Germline values: CDR1 SGHTA, CDR2 FQGNSA. The trim removed 3 bases at V and 0 bases at J, leaving 1 base unmatched. The table came from immunoSEQ multiplex PCR; TCRdb's copy has only in-frame clones and leaves some out. The repertoire holds around 250,000 clones, with about 90% as singletons. The chain recombines TRBV7-2 with TRBJ2-3; 12 nucleotides agree with TRBD2. This receptor was identified in a human donor in a cohort exposed to, infected with or recovered from COVID-19 (not recorded which). The donor label of this sample is uncertain. The sequenced sample consisted of PBMCs or T cells enriched from blood (not recorded which). CDR3 protein: CASSFGTSGSTDTQYF. In DNA, the CDR3 is TGTGCCAGCAGCTTCGGGACTAGCGGGAGCACAGATACGCAGTATTTT.